The rows below give T cell receptor beta chains drawn from one sample of a study of blood T cells in healthy people across ages. TCRdb independently ran MiXCR on the 5' RACE reads; one entry per CDR3 protein. Of around 1,900,000 distinct CDR3 sequences listed, about two fifths are singletons. The specimen was blood. Receptors originate from a human donor in good health. Both conserved end residues are part of each CDR3. A D gene is named only where the DNA matches it firmly. Expanded clones get a size class; other rows say once, few or many, or leave the size out.

>NA|NA|TRBV7-2|TRBJ2-7
CASSQADGTYEQYF
TGTGCCAGCAGCCAGGCGGATGGAACCTACGAGCAGTACTTC
>TRBD1|NA|TRBV25-1|TRBJ1-4
CASSPSDRVDEKLFF
TGTGCCAGCAGTCCCTCGGACAGGGTCGATGAAAAACTGTTTTTT
>NA|NA|TRBV6-2/TRBV6-3|TRBJ2-5
CASSYIGSETQYF
TGTGCCAGCAGTTACATAGGGTCTGAGACCCAGTACTTC
>NA|once|TRBV11-2|TRBJ2-2
CASSFHSANTGELFF
TGTGCCAGCAGCTTTCACAGCGCGAACACCGGGGAGCTGTTTTTT
>NA|NA|TRBV6-2/TRBV6-3|TRBJ2-7
CASSYFGHTTYEQYF
TGTGCCAGCAGTTACTTTGGACACACCACCTACGAGCAGTACTTC
>NA|NA|TRBV9|TRBJ1-1
CASIMLRVNTEAFF
TGTGCCAGCATCATGCTGCGGGTGAACACTGAAGCTTTCTTT
>TRBD2|NA|TRBV5-1|TRBJ2-5
CASSLFSGGQETQYF
TGCGCCAGCAGCTTGTTTAGCGGGGGCCAAGAGACCCAGTACTTC
>TRBD1|NA|TRBV11-3|TRBJ2-1
CASSLGQGRTNEQFF
TGTGCCAGCAGCTTAGGACAGGGGAGGACTAATGAGCAGTTCTTC
>NA|NA|TRBV6-1|TRBJ2-7
CASSLWTRTYEQYF
TGTGCCAGCAGTTTATGGACACGGACCTACGAGCAGTACTTC
>TRBD2|few|TRBV6-5|TRBJ2-5
CASSYYGTSGETQYF
TGTGCCAGCAGTTACTATGGGACTAGCGGGGAGACCCAGTACTTC
>NA|few|TRBV11-2|TRBJ2-5
CASSLDVSQETQYF
TGTGCCAGCAGCTTAGACGTCTCCCAAGAGACCCAGTACTTC
>NA|few|TRBV19|TRBJ1-1
CASSMTRVRGEAFF
TGTGCCAGTAGTATGACCAGGGTGAGAGGTGAAGCTTTCTTT
>NA|NA|TRBV29-1|TRBJ2-7
CSVGTAQYPPYEQYF
TGCAGCGTTGGGACAGCTCAATACCCCCCCTACGAGCAGTACTTC
>NA|NA|TRBV24-1|TRBJ1-2
CATSENQGNYGYTF
TGTGCCACCAGTGAGAATCAGGGCAACTATGGCTACACCTTC
>NA|few|TRBV29-1|TRBJ1-2
CSVDEGSWEGYTF
TGCAGCGTTGACGAGGGCTCTTGGGAAGGCTACACCTTC
>NA|NA|TRBV29-1|TRBJ1-4
CSVEGESAEKLFF
TGCAGCGTGGAGGGGGAGTCGGCTGAAAAACTGTTTTTT
>NA|NA|TRBV6-5|TRBJ1-1
CASTYRRDTEAFF
TGTGCCAGCACCTACCGGAGGGACACTGAAGCTTTCTTT
>NA|NA|TRBV15|TRBJ1-1
CATSRDYPQGAFF
TGTGCCACCAGCAGAGATTATCCGCAAGGAGCTTTCTTT
>TRBD1|NA|TRBV5-5|TRBJ1-1
CASSSRTGEKKAFF
TGTGCCAGCAGCTCCCGGACAGGGGAGAAAAAAGCTTTCTTT
>NA|few|TRBV4-3|TRBJ2-7
CASSLPVALLYYEQYF
TGCGCCAGCAGCCTCCCTGTGGCCCTTCTCTACTACGAGCAGTACTTC
>NA|few|TRBV20-1|TRBJ2-3
CSASSGRRTDTQYF
TGCAGTGCTAGTTCAGGGAGGCGGACAGATACGCAGTATTTT
>TRBD1|NA|TRBV12-3/TRBV12-4|TRBJ2-4
CASRDRGSKNIQYF
TGTGCCAGCAGGGACAGGGGGTCCAAAAACATTCAGTACTTC
>TRBD1|NA|TRBV29-1|TRBJ2-5
CSVEPGQGQETQYF
TGCAGCGTTGAACCGGGACAGGGCCAAGAGACCCAGTACTTC
>TRBD1|NA|TRBV5-6|TRBJ1-5
CASSPAGQGMPQHF
TGTGCCAGCAGTCCCGCCGGACAGGGGATGCCCCAGCATTTT
>NA|NA|TRBV11-2|TRBJ2-1
CASSLETGEYNEQFF
TGTGCCAGCAGCCTGGAAACAGGAGAATACAATGAGCAGTTCTTC
>NA|few|TRBV13|TRBJ1-2
CASSFRTDGYTF
TGTGCCAGCAGCTTCAGGACAGATGGCTACACCTTC
>NA|many|TRBV6-5|TRBJ1-2
CASSYTLDRFHYGYTF
TGTGCCAGCAGTTACACGCTGGACAGATTCCACTATGGCTACACCTTC
>NA|NA|TRBV7-3|TRBJ1-1
CASSLSWLSEAFF
TGTGCCAGCAGCTTATCGTGGCTCTCTGAAGCTTTCTTT
>NA|few|TRBV7-2|TRBJ2-7
CASSHRELSSYEQYF
TGTGCCAGCAGCCACAGGGAGTTGAGCTCCTACGAGCAGTACTTC
>TRBD2|NA|TRBV28|TRBJ2-1
CASKAGYYNEQFF
TGTGCCAGCAAAGCGGGGTACTACAATGAGCAGTTCTTC
>NA|few|TRBV20-1|TRBJ2-1
CSGLGSGYNEQFF
TGCAGCGGCCTAGGAAGCGGATACAATGAGCAGTTCTTC
>TRBD1|NA|TRBV12-3/TRBV12-4|TRBJ1-5
CASSWGDREYQPQHF
TGTGCCAGCAGTTGGGGGGACAGAGAGTATCAGCCCCAGCATTTT
>NA|NA|TRBV4-1|TRBJ2-1
CASSRMDLNHEQFF
TGCGCCAGCAGCCGCATGGATTTAAACCATGAGCAGTTCTTC
>NA|NA|TRBV7-9|TRBJ2-2
CASSLAGDVGELFF
TGTGCCAGCAGCTTAGCAGGGGATGTCGGGGAGCTGTTTTTT
>TRBD2|few|TRBV4-2|TRBJ2-1
CASSPERGSYNGQFF
TGTGCCAGCAGCCCGGAGCGGGGGTCCTACAATGGGCAGTTCTTC
>NA|NA|TRBV5-1|TRBJ2-1
CASRSTGNYNEQFF
TGCGCCAGCAGATCGACGGGGAACTACAATGAGCAGTTCTTC
>NA|NA|TRBV6-6|TRBJ2-3
CASKLRSSTDTQYF
TGTGCCAGCAAACTTCGTTCTTCGACAGATACGCAGTATTTT
>TRBD1|few|TRBV20-1|TRBJ2-1
CSAREGQGINEQFF
TGCAGTGCTAGAGAAGGACAGGGCATCAATGAGCAGTTCTTC
>TRBD1|NA|TRBV20-1|TRBJ2-7
CSASTGLQTYEQYF
TGCAGTGCCTCGACAGGGCTTCAAACCTACGAGCAGTACTTC
>TRBD1|NA|TRBV2|TRBJ2-5
CASSEEGAGTGRETQYF
TGTGCCAGCAGTGAAGAAGGAGCCGGGACAGGGAGAGAGACCCAGTACTTC
>NA|once|TRBV12-3/TRBV12-4|TRBJ2-3
CASSDQILDTDTQYF
TGTGCCAGCAGTGATCAGATTCTTGACACAGATACGCAGTATTTT
>TRBD1|few|TRBV7-6|TRBJ2-1
CASSSRDRVYNEQFF
TGTGCCAGCAGCTCTCGGGACAGGGTTTACAATGAGCAGTTCTTC
>NA|few|TRBV19|TRBJ2-1
CASKPGLYNEQFF
TGTGCCAGTAAACCGGGACTCTACAATGAGCAGTTCTTC
>NA|few|TRBV4-3|TRBJ1-6
CASSQGPYGSPLHF
TGCGCCAGCAGCCAAGGGCCATATGGTTCACCCCTCCACTTT
>NA|few|TRBV7-9|TRBJ1-1
CASSTTAVHPTLNTEAFF
TGTGCCAGCAGCACAACGGCCGTACACCCGACCCTGAACACTGAAGCTTTCTTT
>NA|NA|TRBV24-1|TRBJ1-3
CATSDPGRGAGNTIYF
TGTGCCACCAGTGACCCCGGGCGAGGTGCTGGAAACACCATATATTTT
>NA|few|TRBV29-1|TRBJ1-1
CSVGPMGLNTEAFF
TGCAGCGTTGGCCCGATGGGGTTGAACACTGAAGCTTTCTTT
>NA|few|TRBV15|TRBJ2-1
CATSRVYNEQFF
TGTGCCACCAGCAGAGTCTACAATGAGCAGTTCTTC
>TRBD1|NA|TRBV6-1|TRBJ1-4
CASPDRGREKLFF
TGTGCCAGCCCCGACAGGGGGAGGGAAAAACTGTTTTTT
>TRBD1|NA|TRBV2|TRBJ2-7
CASSASTGGLSPDEQYF
TGTGCCAGCAGCGCCTCGACAGGGGGTCTGTCTCCCGACGAGCAGTACTTC
>NA|NA|TRBV12-3/TRBV12-4|TRBJ2-5
CASSMTVYQETQYF
TGTGCCAGCAGCATGACAGTGTACCAAGAGACCCAGTACTTC
>NA|few|TRBV7-2|TRBJ2-3
CASSLARVVTDTQYF
TGTGCCAGCAGCTTAGCCAGGGTAGTAACAGATACGCAGTATTTT
>TRBD2|NA|TRBV7-2|TRBJ2-3
CASSSRGSGGTKTQYF
TGTGCCAGCAGCTCTCGAGGTAGCGGGGGGACCAAAACGCAGTATTTT
>TRBD2|NA|TRBV3-1|TRBJ2-3
CASSQAGEVDTQYF
TGTGCCAGCAGCCAGGCGGGGGAGGTAGATACGCAGTATTTT
>NA|NA|TRBV29-1|TRBJ2-7
CSVELQRAYYNEQYF
TGCAGCGTGGAGCTCCAACGGGCGTACTACAATGAGCAGTACTTC
>NA|few|TRBV4-1|TRBJ1-1
CASSHGSLRGTEAFF
TGCGCCAGCAGCCATGGCAGTCTCCGGGGCACTGAAGCTTTCTTT
>NA|NA|TRBV5-6|TRBJ1-2
CASSHGGEGYTF
TGTGCCAGCAGCCATGGGGGTGAAGGCTACACCTTC
>TRBD2|once|TRBV6-2/TRBV6-3|TRBJ2-3
CASSYDASGGTDTQYF
TGTGCCAGCAGTTACGATGCTAGCGGGGGCACAGATACGCAGTATTTT
>TRBD1|few|TRBV27|TRBJ2-6
CASSFRAGGATGANVLTF
TGTGCCAGCAGTTTCAGGGCAGGGGGTGCAACTGGGGCCAACGTCCTGACTTTC